This T cell receptor beta chain was found in a study of beta chain features in type 1 diabetes. This clone showed up just a few times. CDR3 length: 15 residues. With 0 bases removed from V and 1 base from J, the gap between germline ends came to 7 bases. The V gene's germline CDR1 is SGHRS and CDR2 YFSETQ. Expressed TCRB transcripts got sequenced, as all isolated RNA was reverse transcribed. Produced via immunoSEQ multiplex PCR; TCRdb's table is partial and in-frame only. The sample records around 400,000 clones, approximately 16% being singletons. V usage is TRBV5-1 and J usage is TRBJ2-2, with unresolved D. This sequence was found in a woman younger than 35 in good health. The sample comprised naive CD4+ T cells from blood. The CDR3 sequence: CASSLVALNTGELFF. The CDR3 DNA reads TGCGCCAGCAGCTTGGTGGCCCTGAACACCGGGGAGCTGTTTTTT.